Listed here is a single TCR beta chain. Its antigen remains unknown. This specimen comes from a study of cytomegalovirus exposure and HLA in healthy donors. Study results and limitations: As a later analysis showed, a missense DCLRE1C variant was linked to trimming of TCR beta V- and J-genes. According to an earlier analysis, most TCR beta V segments yielded productive rearrangements about 87% or about 30% of the time. A later examination showed that TCR association rates differed by HLA locus, with DRB1 most and HLA-C fewest. It is likely that the observed cluster of highly shared sequence variants was a sequencing artifact.

Germline CDR1 MNHEY, CDR2 SMNVEV (reference sequence). There are 13 residues in the CDR3. Trimming stripped 10 bases from V and 0 bases from J, with 11 bases between. The PCR contained 60 Vbeta and 13 Jbeta primers. Clones were sequenced by immunoSEQ multiplex PCR, and TCRdb holds only the in-frame ones, with some missing. The sample has about 110,000 clones, about two thirds seen once. The chain uses TRBV27 and TRBJ2-3, with a tentative D call TRBD2 (5 bases). Material: PBMCs. The sequence was obtained from a woman aged 70-85 years in good health and CMV-seropositive. The CDR3 loop reads CATGYLSTDTQYF. CDR3 bases: TGTGCCACGGGGTATCTTAGCACAGATACGCAGTATTTT.